The source of this T cell receptor (beta chain) is a study of blood T cell repertoires in COVID-19. Study information: Sources were T cells, B-cell-depleted T cells, or PBMCs; the material itself was cDNA or gDNA.

As processed by the authors: Reference gene primer amplification in the assay estimated nucleated cell counts. Profiled with immunoSEQ multiplex PCR; TCRdb holds only in-frame clones, not every one. Clonal size and the V and J genes are those of that table, whereas D and trimming came from the DNA. The sample lists 50,000 or so clones; 82% were seen once. The ends lost 4 bases at V and 0 bases at J; junction bases unmatched: 6. Per the germline V gene, CDR1 is SGHRS and CDR2 is YFSETQ. The CDR3 is 15 residues long. The clonotype comes from a man older than 75 with COVID-19, enrolled during active disease. Sequenced sample: peripheral blood. The chain couples TRBV5-1 to TRBJ2-5, with TRBD1 matching over 7 bases. The CDR3 nucleotides are TGCGCCAGCAGCCTTTACGACAGGGACCAAGAGACCCAGTACTTC. Its translation: CASSLYDRDQETQYF.